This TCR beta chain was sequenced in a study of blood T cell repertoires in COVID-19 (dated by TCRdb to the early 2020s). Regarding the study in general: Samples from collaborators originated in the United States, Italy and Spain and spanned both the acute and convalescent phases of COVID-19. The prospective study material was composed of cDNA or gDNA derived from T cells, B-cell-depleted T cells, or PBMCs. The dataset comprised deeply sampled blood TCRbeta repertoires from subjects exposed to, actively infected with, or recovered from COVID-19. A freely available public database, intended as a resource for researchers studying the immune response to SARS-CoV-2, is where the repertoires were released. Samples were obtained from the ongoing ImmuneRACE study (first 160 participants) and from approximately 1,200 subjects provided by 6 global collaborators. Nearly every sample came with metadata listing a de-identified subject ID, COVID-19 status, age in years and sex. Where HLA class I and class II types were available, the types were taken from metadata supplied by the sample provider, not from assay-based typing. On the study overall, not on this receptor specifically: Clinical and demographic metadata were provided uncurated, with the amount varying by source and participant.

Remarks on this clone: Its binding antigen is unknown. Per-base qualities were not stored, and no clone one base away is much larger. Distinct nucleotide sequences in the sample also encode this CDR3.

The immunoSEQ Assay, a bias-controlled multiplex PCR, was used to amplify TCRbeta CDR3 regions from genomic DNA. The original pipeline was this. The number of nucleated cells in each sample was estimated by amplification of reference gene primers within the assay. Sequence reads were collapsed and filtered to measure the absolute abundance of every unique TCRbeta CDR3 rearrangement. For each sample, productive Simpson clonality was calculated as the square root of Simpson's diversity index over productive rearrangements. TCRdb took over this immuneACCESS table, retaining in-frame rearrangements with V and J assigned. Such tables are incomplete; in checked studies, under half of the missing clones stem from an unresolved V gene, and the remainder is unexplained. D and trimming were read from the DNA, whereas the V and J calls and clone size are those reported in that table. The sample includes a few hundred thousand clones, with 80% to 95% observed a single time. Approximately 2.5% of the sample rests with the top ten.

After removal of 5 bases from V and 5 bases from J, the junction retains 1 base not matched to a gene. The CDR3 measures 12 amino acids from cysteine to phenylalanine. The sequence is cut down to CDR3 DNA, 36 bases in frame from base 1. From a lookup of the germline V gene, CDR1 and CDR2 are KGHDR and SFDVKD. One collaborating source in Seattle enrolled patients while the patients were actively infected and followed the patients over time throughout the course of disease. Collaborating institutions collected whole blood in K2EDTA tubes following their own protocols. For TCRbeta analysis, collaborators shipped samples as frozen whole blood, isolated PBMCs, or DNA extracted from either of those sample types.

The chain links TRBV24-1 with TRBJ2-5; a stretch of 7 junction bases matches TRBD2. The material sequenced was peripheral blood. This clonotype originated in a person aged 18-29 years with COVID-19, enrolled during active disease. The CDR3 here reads CATSVGGETQYF. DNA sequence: TGTGCCACCAGTGTGGGAGGGGAGACCCAGTACTTC.